The entry below describes one TCR beta chain. Only in-frame clones appear in the TCRdb table, and some are missing; sequencing was by immunoSEQ multiplex PCR. The table lists just over 50,000 clones, 88% of them singletons. This record belongs to a study of OX40 agonist ivuxolimab in advanced cancers. J lost 7 bases, V lost 3 bases, and 10 bases had no gene match. Germline CDR1 reads MDHEN; CDR2 reads SYDVKM. The CDR3 covers 16 residues. The sample was CD4+ or CD8+ T cells sorted from blood, taken in a trial of the OX40 agonist ivuxolimab. This TCR derives from an adult with an advanced solid tumor such as melanoma, head and neck, liver or kidney cancer. This chain links TRBV28 with TRBJ2-7, with TRBD1 identical over 12 bases. CDR3 coding DNA: TGTGCCAGCAGTTTCCCTGGAGGGACAGGGGGCGGGGAGCAGTACTTC. Protein: CASSFPGGTGGGEQYF.